The 13 T cell receptor beta chains presented below share a single source sample, sequenced in a study of T cell repertoires and Cas9 in healthy adults. Repertoires were generated with immunoSEQ multiplex PCR, while TCRdb's copy carries only in-frame clones and drops some. The profile covers approximately 23,000 clones, with under 95% appearing a single time and roughly 1.6% taken by the ten largest. Input material: CD4+ effector T cells (CD127+, CD25-, CD137-, CD154-) from PBMCs; culture status not recorded. These receptors were taken from a human donor in good health.

The chain recombines TRBV19 with TRBJ1-3; the D is unclear. Trimming removed 6 bases from V and 0 bases from J, with 9 bases in between. The CDR3 totals 14 residues. Germline CDR1 reads LNHDA; CDR2 reads SQIVND (reference sequence). This CDR3 reads CASSLMSSGNTIYF. The CDR3 DNA reads as TGTGCCAGTAGCCTCATGAGCTCTGGAAACACCATATATTTT.

The CDR3 sequence is CASSVGPPGQPQHF. The CDR3 DNA is TGTGCCAGCAGCGTTGGTCCGCCGGGACAGCCCCAGCATTTT. This rearrangement joins TRBV9 to TRBJ1-5; D remains unclear. Germline assignment: CDR1 SGDLS and CDR2 YYNGEE. This CDR3 is built from 14 residues. The V end was cut by 2 bases, the J end by 7 bases, with 13 bases between.

The J gene is TRBJ1-2, the V gene TRBV5-1; D is perhaps TRBD1 (5 bases). Germline V gene data show CDR1 as SGHRS and CDR2 as YFSETQ. V was cut by 0 bases and J by 4 bases, with 10 bases left in between. The length of the CDR3 is 14 residues. CDR3 bases: TGCGCCAGCAGCTTGGCCGGGACGGGCTATGGCTACACCTTC. Its translation is CASSLAGTGYGYTF.

This clone was found a few times. The chain employs TRBV6-6 and TRBJ1-2; D unresolved. Germline assignment: CDR1 MNHNY and CDR2 SVGAGI (reference sequence). This CDR3 comprises 14 residues. Trimming pared 5 bases from V and 0 bases from J, leaving 10 bases between. The DNA for the CDR3 is TGTGCCAGCAGTCCGGACGCCACTAACTATGGCTACACCTTC. Translation: CASSPDATNYGYTF.

The chain combines TRBV4-3 with TRBJ2-7; TRBD1 or TRBD2 may be the D gene (6 bases each). The V end lost 3 bases, the J end lost 2 bases, and 14 bases lay between the germline ends. Germline V CDR1 and CDR2: LGHNA, YSLEER. CDR3 size: 15 residues. In DNA form, the CDR3 reads TGCGCCAGCAGCCAGAGGACCGGGGGCCCCTACGAGCAGTACTTC. It yields the protein CASSQRTGGPYEQYF.

V and J are TRBV7-9 and TRBJ1-4, with TRBD1 identical over 7 bases. The CDR3 totals 14 residues. Per germline, CDR1 SEHNR and CDR2 FQNEAQ (reference sequence). Trimming took 5 bases from V and 7 from J; bases not matched to a gene: 7. CDR3 DNA sequence: TGTGCCAGCAGCCTACAGGGGCGGGTTGAAAAACTGTTTTTT. The encoded protein is CASSLQGRVEKLFF.

The chain combines TRBV23-1 with TRBJ2-1; TRBD2 matches at 7 bases. TRBV23-1 is an ORF, with its function uncertain. The CDR3 has 18 amino acids. The trim removed 1 base at V and 4 bases at J, leaving 13 bases unmatched. CDR3 in DNA: TGCGCCAGCAGTCAATTGGCGGGAGCTACCTTGACGTACAATGAGCAGTTCTTC. Translation: CASSQLAGATLTYNEQFF.

Remarks on this clone: The identical CDR3 is also encoded by other nucleotide sequences in the sample. The genes are TRBV7-8 and TRBJ1-1; TRBD1 might be the D (5 bases). The length of the CDR3 is 15 residues. The germline CDR1 and CDR2 sequences are SGHVS and FQNEAQ. The V gene lost 3 bases and the J gene lost 1 base, with 12 bases spanning the gap. The CDR3 protein is CASSLARVSNTEAFF. CDR3 in DNA: TGTGCCAGCAGCTTGGCCAGGGTCTCGAACACTGAAGCTTTCTTT.

CDR3 bases: TGTGCCAGCAGCCGAGATAGCCCTAACTATGGCTACACCTTC. It encodes CASSRDSPNYGYTF. The chain couples TRBV6-5 to TRBJ1-2; D gene ambiguous. Trimming left V 6 bases short and J 0 bases short, with 11 bases between. Per germline, CDR1 MNHEY and CDR2 SVGAGI. The CDR3 consists of 14 residues.

The CDR3 reads CASTPWGAQGGTGELFF. The CDR3 DNA reads as TGTGCCAGTACCCCCTGGGGGGCACAGGGGGGCACCGGGGAGCTGTTTTTT. J is TRBJ2-2 and V is TRBV19; 8 nucleotides match TRBD1. The CDR3 covers 17 residues. V shed 7 bases, J shed 4 bases, and the junction held 14 bases outside the gene matches. The germline V gene encodes CDR1 LNHDA and CDR2 SQIVND (reference sequence).

The rearrangement joins TRBV9 to TRBJ2-5; TRBD1 agrees at 8 bases. The CDR3 sequence is 15 residues long. Germline CDR1 is SGDLS and CDR2 is YYNGEE. The V segment lost 3 bases and the J segment 1 base; nucleotides outside the gene matches: 5. The CDR3 is CASSALTGGQETQYF. CDR3 bases: TGTGCCAGCAGCGCCCTAACAGGGGGCCAAGAGACCCAGTACTTC.

V gene TRBV5-1 combines with J gene TRBJ1-1; 8 bases fit TRBD1. Germline-derived CDR1 and CDR2 are SGHRS and YFSETQ. Unmatched junction bases numbered 3, after V lost 4 bases and J lost 1 base. This CDR3 region has 14 residues. This CDR3 is CASSPGTGNTEAFF. The DNA for the CDR3 is TGCGCCAGCAGCCCCGGGACAGGGAACACTGAAGCTTTCTTT.

The rearrangement joins TRBV4-1 to TRBJ1-2, with 8 nucleotides matching TRBD1. The germline V gene has CDR1 MGHRA and CDR2 YSYEKL. The CDR3 is 15 amino acids. V trimming: 1 base; J trimming: 7 bases; junction bases outside the gene matches: 8. This CDR3 is CASSQVGTGSSGYTF. CDR3 coding DNA: TGCGCCAGCAGCCAAGTGGGGACAGGATCCTCTGGCTACACCTTC.